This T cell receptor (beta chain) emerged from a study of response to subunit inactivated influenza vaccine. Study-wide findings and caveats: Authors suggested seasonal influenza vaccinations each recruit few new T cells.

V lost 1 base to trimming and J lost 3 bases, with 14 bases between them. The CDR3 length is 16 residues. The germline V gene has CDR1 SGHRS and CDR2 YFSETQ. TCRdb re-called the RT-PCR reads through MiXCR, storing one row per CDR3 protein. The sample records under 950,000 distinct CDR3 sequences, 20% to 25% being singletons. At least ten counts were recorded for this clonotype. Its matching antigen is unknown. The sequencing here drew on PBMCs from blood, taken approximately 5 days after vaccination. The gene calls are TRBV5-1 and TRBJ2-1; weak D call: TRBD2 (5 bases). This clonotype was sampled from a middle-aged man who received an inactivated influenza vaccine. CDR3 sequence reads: CASSLSSGNYYNEQFF. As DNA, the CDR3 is TGCGCCAGCAGCTTGTCCTCGGGGAACTACTACAATGAGCAGTTCTTC.